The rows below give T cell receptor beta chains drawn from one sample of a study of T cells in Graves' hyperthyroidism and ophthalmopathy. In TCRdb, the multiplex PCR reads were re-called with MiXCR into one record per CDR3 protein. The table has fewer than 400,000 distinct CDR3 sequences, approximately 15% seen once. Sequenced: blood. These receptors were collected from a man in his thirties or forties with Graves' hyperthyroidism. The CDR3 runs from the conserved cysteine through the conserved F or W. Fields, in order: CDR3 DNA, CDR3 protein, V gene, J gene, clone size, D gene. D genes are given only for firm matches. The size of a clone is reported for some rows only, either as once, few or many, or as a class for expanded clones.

CDR3nt: TGTGCCAGCAGCTTAGAGGACGGGGACGAGCAGTACTTC
CDR3aa: CASSLEDGDEQYF
v_gene: TRBV11-2
j_gene: TRBJ2-7
abundance: -
d_gene: -

CDR3nt: TGTGCCACCAGTGATCCACCCTCAGTATCCGGGGAGCTGTTTTTT
CDR3aa: CATSDPPSVSGELFF
v_gene: TRBV24-1
j_gene: TRBJ2-2
abundance: -
d_gene: -

CDR3nt: TGTGCCAGCAGTCCGGGACAGGGGAGGATCAATTCACCCCTCCACTTT
CDR3aa: CASSPGQGRINSPLHF
v_gene: TRBV12-3/TRBV12-4
j_gene: TRBJ1-6
abundance: many
d_gene: TRBD1

CDR3nt: TGCGCCAGCAGCTTGGAGCGGTCACCCCTCCACTTT
CDR3aa: CASSLERSPLHF
v_gene: TRBV5-1
j_gene: TRBJ1-6
abundance: -
d_gene: -

CDR3nt: TGCAGTGCTCCCCCCGAGGGCTTGGATTCACCCCTCCACTTT
CDR3aa: CSAPPEGLDSPLHF
v_gene: TRBV20-1
j_gene: TRBJ1-6
abundance: -
d_gene: -

CDR3nt: TGTGCCAGCAGCTTAAGGGCTAGCGGGGATTCTGGAGAGCTAGAGCAGTTCTTC
CDR3aa: CASSLRASGDSGELEQFF
v_gene: TRBV7-8
j_gene: TRBJ2-1
abundance: many
d_gene: TRBD2

CDR3nt: TGCGCCAGCAGCCAAGTCTCAGCGGGAGTGGGAGTTGAGACAGATACGCAGTATTTT
CDR3aa: CASSQVSAGVGVETDTQYF
v_gene: TRBV4-1
j_gene: TRBJ2-3
abundance: few
d_gene: TRBD2

CDR3nt: TGCGCCAGCAGCCTCGAGGGAGACAGCACAGATACGCAGTATTTT
CDR3aa: CASSLEGDSTDTQYF
v_gene: TRBV5-1
j_gene: TRBJ2-3
abundance: many
d_gene: -

CDR3nt: TGCGCCAGCAGCGGGGGACTTTACGAGCAGTACTTC
CDR3aa: CASSGGLYEQYF
v_gene: TRBV5-1
j_gene: TRBJ2-7
abundance: -
d_gene: -

CDR3nt: TGTGCCAGCAGTCACCGGAGGGGTAATGGGGAGACCCAGTACTTC
CDR3aa: CASSHRRGNGETQYF
v_gene: TRBV7-9
j_gene: TRBJ2-5
abundance: -
d_gene: -

CDR3nt: TGTGCCAGCAGCGAGAGAGGGGATACTGGAAACACCATATATTTT
CDR3aa: CASSERGDTGNTIYF
v_gene: TRBV9
j_gene: TRBJ1-3
abundance: -
d_gene: -

CDR3nt: TGTGCCAGCAGCCAAGTTGCGGGAGGGCCCAGCAATGAGCAGTTCTTC
CDR3aa: CASSQVAGGPSNEQFF
v_gene: TRBV4-2
j_gene: TRBJ2-1
abundance: many
d_gene: TRBD2

CDR3nt: TGTGCCAGCACCGAAGGGAGTAATTGGAGCGGGGAGCTGTTTTTT
CDR3aa: CASTEGSNWSGELFF
v_gene: TRBV7-9
j_gene: TRBJ2-2
abundance: -
d_gene: -

CDR3nt: TGTGCCATCAGAGACAGGGTGGGGAACACTGAAGCTTTCTTT
CDR3aa: CAIRDRVGNTEAFF
v_gene: TRBV10-3
j_gene: TRBJ1-1
abundance: few
d_gene: TRBD1

CDR3nt: TGCAGTGCTAGAGATGAAGGCGATGGCTACACCTTC
CDR3aa: CSARDEGDGYTF
v_gene: TRBV20-1
j_gene: TRBJ1-2
abundance: many
d_gene: -

CDR3nt: TGCGCCAGCAGCCTAGGGACGGCGCACTCTGGAAACACCATATATTTT
CDR3aa: CASSLGTAHSGNTIYF
v_gene: TRBV5-1
j_gene: TRBJ1-3
abundance: -
d_gene: -

CDR3nt: TGTGCCAGCACCAACTATCCCCTAGCGGGAGCTCATGAGCAGTTCTTC
CDR3aa: CASTNYPLAGAHEQFF
v_gene: TRBV7-3
j_gene: TRBJ2-1
abundance: -
d_gene: TRBD2

CDR3nt: TGTGCCAGCAGCCATGCGTCGGAAAAACTGTTTTTT
CDR3aa: CASSHASEKLFF
v_gene: TRBV3-1
j_gene: TRBJ1-4
abundance: few
d_gene: -

CDR3nt: TGTGCCAGCGGGACAGGGAGTCTGACGAACACCGGGGAGCTGTTTTTT
CDR3aa: CASGTGSLTNTGELFF
v_gene: TRBV28
j_gene: TRBJ2-2
abundance: -
d_gene: TRBD1

CDR3nt: TGTGCCAGCAGCTTAGGGGCGAATGGGGAGCAGTTCTTC
CDR3aa: CASSLGANGEQFF
v_gene: TRBV7-3
j_gene: TRBJ2-1
abundance: few
d_gene: -

CDR3nt: TGCGCCAGCAGCTTAAGTGACAGTCACAGTGCTTTCTTT
CDR3aa: CASSLSDSHSAFF
v_gene: TRBV5-1
j_gene: TRBJ1-1
abundance: many
d_gene: -

CDR3nt: TGTGCCAGCAGCCGGGGACCCTACGAGCAGTACTTC
CDR3aa: CASSRGPYEQYF
v_gene: TRBV7-9
j_gene: TRBJ2-7
abundance: few
d_gene: -

CDR3nt: TGCAGTGCTAGACCCGCGACAGGGGAGAACACTGAAGCTTTCTTT
CDR3aa: CSARPATGENTEAFF
v_gene: TRBV20-1
j_gene: TRBJ1-1
abundance: many
d_gene: TRBD1

CDR3nt: TGTGCCACCAGTGATTTGCGGGACCCTACCAATGAGCAGTTCTTC
CDR3aa: CATSDLRDPTNEQFF
v_gene: TRBV24-1
j_gene: TRBJ2-1
abundance: -
d_gene: -

CDR3nt: TGTGCCAGCAGCTCTTCAGGGGGTGGTGCTGAAGCTTTCTTT
CDR3aa: CASSSSGGGAEAFF
v_gene: TRBV7-3
j_gene: TRBJ1-1
abundance: many
d_gene: TRBD1

CDR3nt: TGTGCCAGCACCAGCATGAGCGGGAATGGGTTTATGAATGAGCAGTTCTTC
CDR3aa: CASTSMSGNGFMNEQFF
v_gene: TRBV2
j_gene: TRBJ2-1
abundance: many
d_gene: TRBD2

CDR3nt: TGTGCCAGTAATCCTAGCGGGAGTTTAGGCGAGCAGTACTTC
CDR3aa: CASNPSGSLGEQYF
v_gene: TRBV19
j_gene: TRBJ2-7
abundance: -
d_gene: TRBD2

CDR3nt: TGTGCCAGCAGCCATCCCCTCTACGTGAGGGCGGATACGCAGTATTTT
CDR3aa: CASSHPLYVRADTQYF
v_gene: TRBV3-1
j_gene: TRBJ2-3
abundance: -
d_gene: -

CDR3nt: TGCAGTGCTAGAGGAGCGGATGACACCTACGAGCAGTACTTC
CDR3aa: CSARGADDTYEQYF
v_gene: TRBV20-1
j_gene: TRBJ2-7
abundance: many
d_gene: -

CDR3nt: TGCAGTGCTAGGATCCGCCAAAGTTCCTACGAGCAGTACTTC
CDR3aa: CSARIRQSSYEQYF
v_gene: TRBV20-1
j_gene: TRBJ2-7
abundance: few
d_gene: -

CDR3nt: TGTGCCAGCAGCCCCCCCCGCGGGTCAAACACCGGGGAGCTGTTTTTT
CDR3aa: CASSPPRGSNTGELFF
v_gene: TRBV3-1
j_gene: TRBJ2-2
abundance: -
d_gene: -

CDR3nt: TGTGCCAGTAGTATAGATAACCCCGGGACGGGTAGTGAAAAACTGTTTTTT
CDR3aa: CASSIDNPGTGSEKLFF
v_gene: TRBV19
j_gene: TRBJ1-4
abundance: once
d_gene: -

CDR3nt: TGTGCCAGCAGCTTAATTTCTGGGGCCAACGTCCTGACTTTC
CDR3aa: CASSLISGANVLTF
v_gene: TRBV7-8
j_gene: TRBJ2-6
abundance: many
d_gene: -

CDR3nt: TGTGCCAGCAGTGCGGGGACTAGATGGGCCAATGAGCAGTTCTTC
CDR3aa: CASSAGTRWANEQFF
v_gene: TRBV6-4
j_gene: TRBJ2-1
abundance: -
d_gene: TRBD2

CDR3nt: TGTGCCAGCCTTCCGGGAGAATATGCTGAAGCTTTCTTT
CDR3aa: CASLPGEYAEAFF
v_gene: TRBV6-1
j_gene: TRBJ1-1
abundance: many
d_gene: -

CDR3nt: TGCAGTGCTAGGATTCAGGGGTACTACAATGAGCAGTTCTTC
CDR3aa: CSARIQGYYNEQFF
v_gene: TRBV20-1
j_gene: TRBJ2-1
abundance: -
d_gene: -

CDR3nt: TGTGCCAGCAGCTTTTCCCGGACAGGGGGCAGTTCCAGCTCCTACAATGAGCAGTTCTTC
CDR3aa: CASSFSRTGGSSSSYNEQFF
v_gene: TRBV11-2
j_gene: TRBJ2-1
abundance: many
d_gene: TRBD1

CDR3nt: TGCAGTGCTACCCCCGGGGGACGGGCGGAGACCCAGTACTTC
CDR3aa: CSATPGGRAETQYF
v_gene: TRBV20-1
j_gene: TRBJ2-5
abundance: many
d_gene: -

CDR3nt: TGTGCCAGCTCAATACTTCGACAGCCGAGGAGAAACACCATATATTTT
CDR3aa: CASSILRQPRRNTIYF
v_gene: TRBV18
j_gene: TRBJ1-3
abundance: many
d_gene: -

CDR3nt: TGTGCCAGCACGGAAGGGACAGATACGCAGTATTTT
CDR3aa: CASTEGTDTQYF
v_gene: TRBV28
j_gene: TRBJ2-3
abundance: few
d_gene: -

CDR3nt: TGCAGTGCGGTAGCGGGGCTCCCCTACAATGAGCAGTTCTTC
CDR3aa: CSAVAGLPYNEQFF
v_gene: TRBV20-1
j_gene: TRBJ2-1
abundance: -
d_gene: TRBD2

CDR3nt: TGCGCCAGCAGCCAAAGAATTCCAGGCTCCCGCCTCACCTACGAGCAGTACTTC
CDR3aa: CASSQRIPGSRLTYEQYF
v_gene: TRBV4-1
j_gene: TRBJ2-7
abundance: few
d_gene: -

CDR3nt: TGTGCCAGCAGTTACACGAATCACAGGGGCGGGCAGCCCCAGCATTTT
CDR3aa: CASSYTNHRGGQPQHF
v_gene: TRBV6-2/TRBV6-3
j_gene: TRBJ1-5
abundance: many
d_gene: TRBD1

CDR3nt: TGTGCCAGCAGCTTAGGATATTCCTCCTACAATGAGCAGTTCTTC
CDR3aa: CASSLGYSSYNEQFF
v_gene: TRBV7-2
j_gene: TRBJ2-1
abundance: -
d_gene: -

CDR3nt: TGTGCCAGCAGTACAGAGGGCTCCTACGAGCAGTACTTC
CDR3aa: CASSTEGSYEQYF
v_gene: TRBV7-3
j_gene: TRBJ2-7
abundance: -
d_gene: -

CDR3nt: TGTGCCTGGAGTGTAAAGGGACCCCCCTACGAGCAGTACTTC
CDR3aa: CAWSVKGPPYEQYF
v_gene: TRBV30
j_gene: TRBJ2-7
abundance: many
d_gene: -

CDR3nt: TGTGCCAGCAGTACCGAGCTGAACACTGAAGCTTTCTTT
CDR3aa: CASSTELNTEAFF
v_gene: TRBV6-1
j_gene: TRBJ1-1
abundance: many
d_gene: -

CDR3nt: TGTGCCAGCAGCCTAGGGGGGGCTGGGGGCTACACCTTC
CDR3aa: CASSLGGAGGYTF
v_gene: TRBV7-9
j_gene: TRBJ1-2
abundance: -
d_gene: -